Each of the 27 T cell receptor beta chains below was sequenced from the same sample in a study of T cell responses to AZD1222 COVID-19 vaccine. The protocol was immunoSEQ multiplex PCR, while the TCRdb copy is restricted to in-frame clones and leaves out a portion. The sample lists under 140,000 clones, nearly 90% occurring once. The sample in question was peripheral blood, obtained on day 0 of AZD1222 vaccination. Every receptor here comes from an adult in good health.

The V call is TRBV27, the J call TRBJ2-1, with a tentative D call TRBD2 (5 bases). Trimming left V 3 bases short and J 6 bases short, with 12 bases between. CDR1 is MNHEY and CDR2 is SMNVEV in the germline V gene (reference sequence). This CDR3 comprises 14 residues. The CDR3 coding sequence is TGTGCCAGCAGTTTCGGCGGGCAAGTCAATGAGCAGTTCTTC. Translating gives CASSFGGQVNEQFF.

This chain connects TRBV7-2 to TRBJ2-1; the D gene is possibly TRBD1 (6 bases). This CDR3 comprises 17 residues. CDR1 is SGHTA and CDR2 is FQGNSA in the germline V gene. The ends were cut back, 4 bases at V and 4 bases at J, with 20 bases in the middle. CDR3 residues: CASSSPDRGTLYNEQFF. CDR3 bases: TGTGCCAGCAGCTCCCCCGATAGAGGGACATTATACAATGAGCAGTTCTTC.

About this clone: One end of the junction does not line up with germline, which may come from a read error. The J gene is TRBJ2-2, the V gene TRBV29-1, with D perhaps matching TRBD2 (5 bases). This CDR3 contains 14 residues. Germline V gene data show CDR1 as SQVTM and CDR2 as ANQGSEA. The CDR3 sequence is CSVGANGNIGELFF. CDR3 DNA: TGCAGCGTAGGAGCAAACGGGAACATCGGGGAGCTGTTTTTT.

This sequence joins TRBV30 and TRBJ1-2; possibly TRBD1 for D (5 bases). Trimming took off 4 bases at V and 7 bases at J, with 16 bases between the two ends. The germline V gene encodes CDR1 GTSNPN and CDR2 SVGIG (reference sequence). This CDR3 has 13 residues. DNA of the CDR3: TGTGCCTGGAACCAATTTGGGGGGGGTGGCTACACCTTC. It translates to CAWNQFGGGGYTF.

The chain combines TRBV9 with TRBJ1-3; D possibly corresponds to TRBD1 (6 bases). The germline gives CDR1 SGDLS, CDR2 YYNGEE. The CDR3 covers 17 residues. Trimming removed 4 bases from V and 2 bases from J, with 19 bases in between. The CDR3 DNA reads TGTGCCAGCAGCTTCGGACCAGGGGACCCGACTGGAAACACCATATATTTT. Its translation: CASSFGPGDPTGNTIYF. The whole variable domain, remainder taken from reference TRBV9 and TRBJ1-3, is DSGVTQTPKHLITATGQRVTLRCSPRSGDLSVYWYQQSLDQGLQFLIQYYNGEERAKGNILERFSAQQFPDLHSELNLSSLELGDSALYFCASSFGPGDPTGNTIYFGEGSWLTVV.

V gene TRBV5-4 combines with J gene TRBJ2-1, with a possible D match to TRBD1 (5 bases). This CDR3 spans 14 amino acids. V lost 5 bases to trimming and J lost 5 bases, with 14 bases between them. Looked up from germline, CDR1 is SGHNT and CDR2 is YYREEE (reference sequence). CDR3 coding DNA: TGTGCCAGCAGTTCCGCGACAGTAAACAATGAGCAGTTCTTC. It is translated as CASSSATVNNEQFF.

DNA of the CDR3: TGTGCCACCAGTGATTTCCAGGGTGGAAACGAGCAGTACTTC. Protein sequence: CATSDFQGGNEQYF. The genes are TRBV24-1 and TRBJ2-7, with D possibly TRBD1 on 5 matching bases. The CDR3 length is 14 residues. V was cut by 1 base and J by 5 bases, with 11 bases left in between. Germline V gene lookup returns CDR1 KGHDR and CDR2 SFDVKD.

This chain uses TRBV10-3 with TRBJ1-1; D is uncertain. CDR3 length equals 15 residues. CDR1 and CDR2 from the germline V gene are ENHRY and SYGVKD. Trimming left V 3 bases short and J 1 base short, with 12 bases between. Written as DNA, the CDR3 is TGTGCCATCAGTGATGGTGCCCGATCGAACACTGAAGCTTTCTTT. Protein sequence: CAISDGARSNTEAFF.

This clone was counted a single time. V and J are TRBV10-3 and TRBJ2-4; D remains unclear. The germline V gene encodes CDR1 ENHRY and CDR2 SYGVKD. V lost 2 bases and J lost 7, with 6 bases in between. The CDR3 spans 12 residues. The CDR3 region is CAISEPENIQYF. DNA of the CDR3: TGTGCCATCAGTGAGCCTGAGAACATTCAGTACTTC.

This clone was seen just once. V gene TRBV28 combines with J gene TRBJ1-5; a weak D match, TRBD1 (5 bases). V was pared by 6 bases and J by 2 bases, with 14 bases between. The CDR3 runs to 15 residues. Germline V gene sequence: CDR1 MDHEN, CDR2 SYDVKM. CDR3 DNA: TGTGCCAGCAGACCTGACGTAGGGGGCAATCAGCCCCAGCATTTT. Its protein product is CASRPDVGGNQPQHF.

This clone has a single count. The chain combines TRBV28 with TRBJ1-6; D is uncertain. V shed 6 bases and J shed 8 bases, with 8 bases lying between them. This CDR3 has 12 amino acids. Looked up from germline, CDR1 is MDHEN and CDR2 is SYDVKM. CDR3 sequence reads: CASRGPHSPLHF. As DNA, the CDR3 is TGTGCCAGCAGGGGCCCTCATTCACCCCTCCACTTT.

This rearrangement joins TRBV11-2 to TRBJ2-7; D possibly corresponds to TRBD2 (6 bases). Per germline, CDR1 SGHAT and CDR2 FQNNGV. This CDR3 contains 12 residues. V lost 7 bases and J lost 1, with 8 bases in between. CDR3 DNA sequence: TGTGCCAGCACCGGGACTTCCTACGAGCAGTACTTC. Its translation is CASTGTSYEQYF. Using reference TRBV11-2 and TRBJ2-7 for the parts outside the CDR3, the full variable domain is EAGVAQSPRYKIIEKRQSVAFWCNPISGHATLYWYQQILGQGPKLLIQFQNNGVVDDSQLPKDRFSAERLKGVDSTLKIQPAKLEDSAVYLCASTGTSYEQYFGPGTRLTVT.

The gene calls are TRBV7-2 and TRBJ1-2, with unresolved D. Germline assignment: CDR1 SGHTA and CDR2 FQGNSA. There are 15 residues in the CDR3. The V end lost 5 bases, the J end lost 2 bases, and 15 bases lay between the germline ends. CDR3 nucleotide sequence: TGTGCCAGCAGCCTATCGTTCTCCGGGAACTATGGCTACACCTTC. Translation gives CASSLSFSGNYGYTF.

This clone came up many times. At the DNA level, this CDR3 is encoded by other sequences in the same sample as well. The rearrangement links TRBV6-5 to TRBJ2-3; D possibly corresponds to TRBD2 (7 bases). The CDR3 runs 13 residues. The V gene lost 10 bases and the J gene lost 6 bases, with 17 bases spanning the gap. Germline V gives CDR1 MNHEY, CDR2 SVGAGI. The CDR3: CATSRGGGDTQYF. DNA for the CDR3: TGTGCCACCTCAAGGGGAGGGGGTGATACGCAGTATTTT.

A word on this clone: The same CDR3 also results from other DNA sequences found in this sample. The rearrangement uses TRBV6-1 and TRBJ1-1; TRBD1 matches 8 bases. Per germline, CDR1 MNHNS and CDR2 SASEGT. The CDR3 is 13 amino acids. V was clipped by 2 bases and J by 5 bases; unmatched bases: 1. The CDR3 sequence is CASSERQGTEAFF. The DNA for the CDR3 is TGTGCCAGCAGTGAAAGACAGGGGACTGAAGCTTTCTTT.

With respect to this clone: Other DNA sequences from this sample encode an identical CDR3 as well. The genes are TRBV3-1 (or the pseudogene TRBV3-2) and TRBJ1-2; D not certain. The CDR3 runs to 11 residues. Per germline, CDR1 LGHDT and CDR2 YNNKEL (reference sequence). The V end lost 4 bases, the J end lost 7 bases, and 7 bases lay between the germline ends. CDR3 amino acids: CASSPGRGYTF. The CDR3 bases are TGTGCCAGCAGCCCCGGTCGTGGCTACACCTTC.

J is TRBJ2-6 and V is TRBV7-8, with D perhaps assigned TRBD1 or TRBD2 (5 bases each). Trimming removed 3 bases from V and 2 bases from J, with 8 bases in between. CDR1 is SGHVS and CDR2 is FQNEAQ in the germline V gene. The CDR3 sequence is 15 residues long. CDR3 sequence reads: CASSLGVAGANVLTF. In nucleotides, the CDR3 is TGTGCCAGCAGCTTGGGGGTAGCTGGGGCCAACGTCCTGACTTTC.

This chain links TRBV3-1 (or the pseudogene TRBV3-2) with TRBJ2-1, with TRBD1 identical over 9 bases. The CDR3 length is 16 residues. The germline gives CDR1 LGHDT, CDR2 YNNKEL (reference sequence). V shed 4 bases, J shed 7 bases, and the junction held 11 bases outside the gene matches. Here the CDR3 DNA reads TGTGCCAGCAGCCGCCAGAGGGGACAGGGTTCTAATGAGCAGTTCTTC. As protein: CASSRQRGQGSNEQFF.

A few counts support this clone. The rearrangement uses TRBV28 and TRBJ2-2, with D possibly matching TRBD1 (5 bases). This CDR3 has 14 amino acids. V lost 3 bases and J lost 4, with 9 bases in between. Germline V gene sequence: CDR1 MDHEN, CDR2 SYDVKM. The CDR3 DNA sequence: TGTGCCAGCAGTTTGAGGACAAGCACCGGGGAGCTGTTTTTT. It is translated as CASSLRTSTGELFF.

J is TRBJ2-7 and V is TRBV14; the D gene is possibly TRBD2 (5 bases). In germline, CDR1 is SGHDN, CDR2 FVKESK. Trimming took 1 base from V and 0 from J, leaving 10 bases between them. CDR3 size: 15 residues. CDR3 bases: TGTGCCAGCAGCCAAGGGACTTCGTTCTCCTACGAGCAGTACTTC. It yields the protein CASSQGTSFSYEQYF.

The rearrangement joins TRBV28 to TRBJ1-6; maybe TRBD1 (5 bases). The CDR3 totals 13 residues. V lost 7 bases to trimming and J lost 9 bases, with 13 bases between them. Germline-derived CDR1 and CDR2 are MDHEN and SYDVKM. CDR3 DNA sequence: TGTGCCAGCACCACTGGGGCCAGTTCACCCCTCCACTTT. Its translation is CASTTGASSPLHF. The entire variable domain, with the rest obtained from reference TRBV28 and TRBJ1-6, is as follows: DVKVTQSSRYLVKRTGEKVFLECVQDMDHENMFWYRQDPGLGLRLIYFSYDVKMKEKGDIPEGYSVSREKKERFSLILESASTNQTSMYLCASTTGASSPLHFGNGTRLTVT.

The chain is built from TRBV15 and TRBJ2-7; D possibly corresponds to TRBD1 (6 bases). The V gene's germline CDR1 is LNHNV and CDR2 YYDKDF (reference sequence). This CDR3 contains 15 residues. The V end was cut by 0 bases, the J end by 7 bases, with 16 bases between. Here the CDR3 reads CATSRDRAGAREQYF. DNA for the CDR3: TGTGCCACCAGCAGAGATCGTGCAGGGGCTAGGGAGCAGTACTTC.

A single count supports this clone. This chain joins TRBV9 and TRBJ2-3; D not resolved. This CDR3 has 14 residues. CDR1 SGDLS and CDR2 YYNGEE come from the germline V gene. Trimming stripped 0 bases from V and 5 bases from J, with 10 bases between. The CDR3 loop is CASSVATGRDTQYF. DNA for the CDR3: TGTGCCAGCAGCGTAGCTACCGGCCGAGATACGCAGTATTTT.

The chain employs TRBV7-2 and TRBJ1-4, with 7 bases identical to TRBD1. Germline values: CDR1 SGHTA, CDR2 FQGNSA. Trimming removed 5 bases from V and 8 bases from J; junction bases left unmatched: 8. CDR3 size: 14 residues. The CDR3 nucleotides read TGTGCCAGCAGCACCGGGCGGACAGGAGAAAAACTGTTTTTT. Translating gives CASSTGRTGEKLFF.

In DNA, the CDR3 is TGCGCCAGCAGCCTTGAAGGGAGAGGCAAAAACATTCAGTACTTC. Translating it yields CASSLEGRGKNIQYF. The rearrangement joins TRBV5-1 to TRBJ2-4; a possible D gene is TRBD2 (5 bases). Germline CDR1 reads SGHRS; CDR2 reads YFSETQ. CDR3 length: 15 residues. The ends were cut back, 4 bases at V and 3 bases at J, with 14 bases in the middle. Supplemented by reference TRBV5-1 and TRBJ2-4, the full variable domain reads KAGVTQTPRYLIKTRGQQVTLSCSPISGHRSVSWYQQTPGQGLQFLFEYFSETQRNKGNFPGRFSGRQFSNSRSEMNVSTLELGDSALYLCASSLEGRGKNIQYFGAGTRLSVL.

Points on this clone: Additional DNA sequences in this sample encode the identical CDR3. This chain links TRBV5-1 with TRBJ2-2; 7 bases match TRBD1. Germline values: CDR1 SGHRS, CDR2 YFSETQ. The length of the CDR3 is 15 residues. V dropped 4 bases and J dropped 0; count of bases not matched to a gene: 3. CDR3 bases: TGCGCCAGCAGCCCCGGGACAGCGAACACCGGGGAGCTGTTTTTT. It translates to CASSPGTANTGELFF.

The count of this clone is one. This sequence joins TRBV6-1 and TRBJ2-7, with TRBD1 matching over 8 bases. Germline V lookup: CDR1 MNHNS, CDR2 SASEGT. V gave up 2 bases and J gave up 6 bases; unmatched junction bases: 9. This CDR3 region has 15 residues. This CDR3 reads CASSESGQGLSEQYF. The DNA for the CDR3 is TGTGCCAGCAGTGAATCAGGACAGGGCTTGAGCGAGCAGTACTTC.